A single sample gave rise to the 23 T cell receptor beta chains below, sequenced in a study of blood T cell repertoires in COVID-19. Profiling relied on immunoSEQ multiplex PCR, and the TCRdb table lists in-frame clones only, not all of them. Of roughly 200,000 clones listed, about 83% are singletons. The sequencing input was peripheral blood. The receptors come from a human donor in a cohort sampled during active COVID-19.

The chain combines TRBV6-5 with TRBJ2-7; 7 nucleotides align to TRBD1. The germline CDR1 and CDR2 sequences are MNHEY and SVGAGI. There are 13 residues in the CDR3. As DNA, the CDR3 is TGTGGCACGCAGACAGGGAGCTCCTACGAGCAGTACTTC. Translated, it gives CGTQTGSSYEQYF.

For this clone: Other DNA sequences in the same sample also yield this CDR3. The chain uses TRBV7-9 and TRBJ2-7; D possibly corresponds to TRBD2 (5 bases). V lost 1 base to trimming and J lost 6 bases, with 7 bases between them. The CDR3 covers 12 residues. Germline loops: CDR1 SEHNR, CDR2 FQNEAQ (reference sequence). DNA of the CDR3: TGTGCCAGCAGCTTAGGTGAGGGCGAGCAGTACTTC. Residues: CASSLGEGEQYF.

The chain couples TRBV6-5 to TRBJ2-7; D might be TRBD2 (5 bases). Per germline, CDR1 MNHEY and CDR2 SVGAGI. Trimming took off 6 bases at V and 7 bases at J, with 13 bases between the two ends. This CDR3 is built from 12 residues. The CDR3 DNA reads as TGTGCCAGCAGCTTTGTAACGGGAGAGCAGTACTTC. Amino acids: CASSFVTGEQYF.

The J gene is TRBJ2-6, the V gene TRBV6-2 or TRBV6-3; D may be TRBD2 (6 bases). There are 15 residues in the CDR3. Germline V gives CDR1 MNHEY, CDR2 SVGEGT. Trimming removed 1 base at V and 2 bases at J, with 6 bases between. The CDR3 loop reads CASSYWGAGANVLTF. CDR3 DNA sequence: TGTGCCAGCAGTTACTGGGGGGCTGGGGCCAACGTCCTGACTTTC.

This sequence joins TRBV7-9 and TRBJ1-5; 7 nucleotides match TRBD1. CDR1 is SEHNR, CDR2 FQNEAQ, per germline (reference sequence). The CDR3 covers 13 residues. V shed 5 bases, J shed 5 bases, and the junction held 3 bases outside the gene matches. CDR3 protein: CASSKDRDQPQHF. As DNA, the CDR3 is TGTGCCAGCAGCAAAGACAGGGATCAGCCCCAGCATTTT.

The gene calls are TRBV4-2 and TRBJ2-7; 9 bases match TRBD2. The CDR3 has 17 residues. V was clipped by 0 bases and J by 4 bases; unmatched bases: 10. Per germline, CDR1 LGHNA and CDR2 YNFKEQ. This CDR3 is CASSQERSGGSLYEQYF. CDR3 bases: TGTGCCAGCAGCCAAGAACGTAGCGGGGGCTCCCTTTACGAGCAGTACTTC.

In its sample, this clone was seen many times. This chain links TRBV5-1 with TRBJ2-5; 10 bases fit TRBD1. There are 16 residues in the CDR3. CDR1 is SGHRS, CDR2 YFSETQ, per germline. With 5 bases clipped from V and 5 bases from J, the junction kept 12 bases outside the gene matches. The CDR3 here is CASSHPRTGGSETQYF. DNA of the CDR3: TGCGCCAGCAGTCACCCCCGGACAGGGGGGTCTGAGACCCAGTACTTC. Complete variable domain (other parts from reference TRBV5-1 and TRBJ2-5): KAGVTQTPRYLIKTRGQQVTLSCSPISGHRSVSWYQQTPGQGLQFLFEYFSETQRNKGNFPGRFSGRQFSNSRSEMNVSTLELGDSALYLCASSHPRTGGSETQYFGPGTRLLVL.

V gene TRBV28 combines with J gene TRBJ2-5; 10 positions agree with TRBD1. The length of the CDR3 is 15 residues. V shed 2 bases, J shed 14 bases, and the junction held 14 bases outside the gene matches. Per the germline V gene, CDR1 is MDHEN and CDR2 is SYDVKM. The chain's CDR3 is CASSLPGTGDSPPYF. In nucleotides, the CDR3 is TGTGCCAGCAGTTTACCCGGGACAGGGGATTCCCCTCCTTACTTC.

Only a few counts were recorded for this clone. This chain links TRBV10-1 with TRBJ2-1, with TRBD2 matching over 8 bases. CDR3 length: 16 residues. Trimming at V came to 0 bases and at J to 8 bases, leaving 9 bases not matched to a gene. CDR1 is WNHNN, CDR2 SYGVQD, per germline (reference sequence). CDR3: CASSESRARGVDEQFF. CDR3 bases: TGCGCCAGCAGTGAGTCGAGGGCGCGGGGGGTCGATGAGCAGTTCTTC.

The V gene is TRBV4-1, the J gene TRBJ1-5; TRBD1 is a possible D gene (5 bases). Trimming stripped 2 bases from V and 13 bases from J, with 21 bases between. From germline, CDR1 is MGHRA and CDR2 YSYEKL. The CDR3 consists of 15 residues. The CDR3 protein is CASSQHPAGGTEQHF. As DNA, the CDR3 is TGCGCCAGCAGCCAACACCCCGCAGGAGGGACGGAACAGCATTTT.

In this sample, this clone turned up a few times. CDR3 in amino acids: CASGQNYGYTF. The CDR3 DNA is TGTGCCAGCGGGCAGAACTATGGCTACACCTTC. The genes are TRBV28 and TRBJ1-2; D is undetermined. V was clipped by 8 bases and J by 2 bases, with 6 bases between them. Germline V gene lookup returns CDR1 MDHEN and CDR2 SYDVKM. The CDR3 is 11 residues long.

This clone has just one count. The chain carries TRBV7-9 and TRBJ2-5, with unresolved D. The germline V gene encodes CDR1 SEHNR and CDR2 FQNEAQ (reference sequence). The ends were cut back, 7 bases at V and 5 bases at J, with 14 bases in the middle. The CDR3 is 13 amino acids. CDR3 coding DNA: TGTGCCAGCACCCGTCTCGAGGAGGAGACCCAGTACTTC. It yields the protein CASTRLEEETQYF. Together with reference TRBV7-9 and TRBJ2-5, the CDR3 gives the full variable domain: DTGVSQNPRHKITKRGQNVTFRCDPISEHNRLYWYRQTLGQGPEFLTYFQNEAQLEKSRLLSDRFSAERPKGSFSTLEIQRTEQGDSAMYLCASTRLEEETQYFGPGTRLLVL.

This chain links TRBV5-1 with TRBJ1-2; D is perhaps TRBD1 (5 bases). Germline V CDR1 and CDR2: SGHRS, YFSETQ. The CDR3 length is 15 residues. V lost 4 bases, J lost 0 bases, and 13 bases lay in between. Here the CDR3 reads CASSPQGWSNYGYTF. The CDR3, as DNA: TGCGCCAGCAGCCCCCAGGGTTGGTCTAACTATGGCTACACCTTC.

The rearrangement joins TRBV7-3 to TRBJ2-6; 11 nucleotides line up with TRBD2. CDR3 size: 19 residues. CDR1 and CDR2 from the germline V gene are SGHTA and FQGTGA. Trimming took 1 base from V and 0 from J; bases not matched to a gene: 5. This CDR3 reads CASSLRPSGGSSGANVLTF. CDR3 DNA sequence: TGTGCCAGCAGCTTAAGACCTAGCGGGGGGAGCTCTGGGGCCAACGTCCTGACTTTC.

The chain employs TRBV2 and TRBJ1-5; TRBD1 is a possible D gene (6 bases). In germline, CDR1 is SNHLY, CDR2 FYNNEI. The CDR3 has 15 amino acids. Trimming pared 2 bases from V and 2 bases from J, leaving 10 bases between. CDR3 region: CASSELAGGNQPQHF. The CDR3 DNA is TGTGCCAGCAGTGAATTGGCAGGGGGCAATCAGCCCCAGCATTTT.

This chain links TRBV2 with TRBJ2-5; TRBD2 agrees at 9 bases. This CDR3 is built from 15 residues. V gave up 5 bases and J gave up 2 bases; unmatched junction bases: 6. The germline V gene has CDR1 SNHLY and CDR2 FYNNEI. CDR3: CASSIAGAPQETQYF. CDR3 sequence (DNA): TGTGCCAGCAGTATAGCGGGAGCCCCACAAGAGACCCAGTACTTC.

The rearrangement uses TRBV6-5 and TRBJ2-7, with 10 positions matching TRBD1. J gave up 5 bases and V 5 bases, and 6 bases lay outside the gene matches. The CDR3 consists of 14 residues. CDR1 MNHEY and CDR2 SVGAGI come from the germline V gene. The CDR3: CASSSRDRGHEQYF. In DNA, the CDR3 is TGTGCCAGCAGTAGCCGGGACAGGGGCCACGAGCAGTACTTC.

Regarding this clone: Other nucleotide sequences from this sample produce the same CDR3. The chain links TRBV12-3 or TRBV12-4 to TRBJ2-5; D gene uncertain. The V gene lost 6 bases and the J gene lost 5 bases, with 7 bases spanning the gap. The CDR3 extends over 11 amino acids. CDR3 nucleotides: TGTGCCAGCAGCCTGCGGGAGACCCAGTACTTC. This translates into CASSLRETQYF.

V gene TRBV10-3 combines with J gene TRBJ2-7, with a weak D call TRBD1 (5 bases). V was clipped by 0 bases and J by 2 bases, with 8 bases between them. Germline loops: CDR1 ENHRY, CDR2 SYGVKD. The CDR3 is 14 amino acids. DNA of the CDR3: TGTGCCATCAGTGAGTCGGAAGGGGCCTACGAGCAGTACTTC. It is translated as CAISESEGAYEQYF.

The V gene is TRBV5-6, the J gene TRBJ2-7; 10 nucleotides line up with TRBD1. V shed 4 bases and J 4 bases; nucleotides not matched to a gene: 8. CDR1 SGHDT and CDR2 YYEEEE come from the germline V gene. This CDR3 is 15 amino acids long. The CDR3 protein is CASSRHGTGAYEQYF. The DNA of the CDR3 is TGTGCCAGCAGCCGCCACGGGACAGGGGCATACGAGCAGTACTTC.

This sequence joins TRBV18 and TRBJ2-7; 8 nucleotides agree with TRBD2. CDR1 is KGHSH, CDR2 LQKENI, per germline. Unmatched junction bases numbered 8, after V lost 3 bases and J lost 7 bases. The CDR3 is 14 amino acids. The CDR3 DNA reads TGTGCCAGCTCACCGGGCGGGGGGTTCCCGGAGCAGTACTTC. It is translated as CASSPGGGFPEQYF.

CDR3 residues: CASSLTGRVRNTIYF. CDR3 nucleotides: TGTGCCAGCAGCTTGACAGGAAGGGTTAGAAACACCATATATTTT. This rearrangement joins TRBV13 to TRBJ1-3; possible D gene TRBD1, 6 bases. V was trimmed by 3 bases and J by 5 bases, leaving 14 bases between them. Germline V CDR1 and CDR2: PRHDT, FYEKMQ (reference sequence). CDR3 length equals 15 residues. The full variable domain, rest sourced from reference TRBV13 and TRBJ1-3, is AAGVIQSPRHLIKEKRETATLKCYPIPRHDTVYWYQQGPGQDPQFLISFYEKMQSDKGSIPDRFSAQQFSDYHSELNMSSLELGDSALYFCASSLTGRVRNTIYFGEGSWLTVV.

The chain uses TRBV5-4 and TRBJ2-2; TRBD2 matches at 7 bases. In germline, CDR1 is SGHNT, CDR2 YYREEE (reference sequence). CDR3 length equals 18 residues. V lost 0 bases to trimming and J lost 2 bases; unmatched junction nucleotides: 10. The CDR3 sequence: CASSLDPTLALNTGELFF. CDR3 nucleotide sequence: TGTGCCAGCAGCTTGGACCCAACACTAGCGCTTAACACCGGGGAGCTGTTTTTT.